This entry lists 30 T cell receptor beta chains sequenced from one sample in a study of blood T cell repertoires in COVID-19. Data came from immunoSEQ multiplex PCR; TCRdb stores just in-frame clones and leaves some out. Among around 200,000 clones, about 83% were seen once, and the ten largest hold approximately 6.2%. The sequenced material came from peripheral blood. These receptors were taken from a man between 60 and 75 years old who had recovered from COVID-19.

The genes are TRBV29-1 and TRBJ1-2; D not resolved. Germline CDR1 is SQVTM and CDR2 is ANQGSEA. The CDR3 contains 14 residues. V lost 6 bases, J lost 4 bases, and 18 bases lay in between. CDR3 in DNA: TGCAGCGTCGCGGGCAGGTTGACATTCTATGGCTACACCTTC. This sequence encodes CSVAGRLTFYGYTF.

The chain recombines TRBV5-8 with TRBJ1-5, with D unclear. The CDR3 has 13 amino acids. The V end was cut by 0 bases, the J end by 6 bases, with 7 bases between. Per germline, CDR1 SGHTS and CDR2 YDEGEE. CDR3 region: CASSLAGFQPQHF. The CDR3 bases are TGTGCCAGCAGCTTGGCCGGGTTTCAGCCCCAGCATTTT.

This clone was counted a few times. The CDR3 DNA reads as TGTGCCTGGAGTATTCAGGGACTAGGTAATTCACCCCTCCACTTT. It codes for CAWSIQGLGNSPLHF. The J gene is TRBJ1-6, the V gene TRBV30; perhaps TRBD1 as D (5 bases). V dropped 2 bases and J dropped 6 bases, with 14 bases sitting between them. Germline V CDR1 and CDR2: GTSNPN, SVGIG (reference sequence). The CDR3 loop spans 15 amino acids.

The chain combines TRBV6-1 with TRBJ1-2; 8 positions agree with TRBD1. CDR1 is MNHNS, CDR2 SASEGT, per germline. The CDR3 length is 14 residues. With V trimmed by 3 bases and J by 6 bases, 6 bases remained unmatched. The CDR3 DNA reads as TGTGCCAGCAGTGAGGTCAGGGGGCGGCATGGCTACACCTTC. It translates to CASSEVRGRHGYTF.

The chain recombines TRBV18 with TRBJ2-7, with TRBD2 as a possible D gene (5 bases). Germline V lookup: CDR1 KGHSH, CDR2 LQKENI. The CDR3 has 15 amino acids. Trimming shortened V by 3 bases and J by 2 bases, and 14 bases separated the two germline ends. The CDR3 sequence is CASSPGAGATYEQYF. CDR3 in DNA: TGTGCCAGCTCACCCGGCGCGGGCGCTACCTACGAGCAGTACTTC.

V and J are TRBV7-2 and TRBJ1-6; 11 bases agree with TRBD1. Germline CDR1 and CDR2: SGHTA and FQGNSA. Trimming took 4 bases from V and 10 from J; bases not matched to a gene: 6. The CDR3 is made up of 15 amino acids. The CDR3 DNA reads TGTGCCAGCAGCTCCGGGACAGGGGGAAGGTCACCCCTCCACTTT. This codes for CASSSGTGGRSPLHF.

The chain uses TRBV23-1 and TRBJ2-5, with 11 bases that match TRBD1. TRBV23-1 is known as an ORF, though its function is uncertain. This CDR3 is 15 amino acids long. V lost 7 bases to trimming and J lost 4 bases; unmatched junction nucleotides: 8. CDR3 region: CASKPGQGAGETQYF. DNA for the CDR3: TGCGCCAGCAAGCCCGGACAGGGGGCAGGAGAGACCCAGTACTTC.

The rearrangement joins TRBV12-3 or TRBV12-4 to TRBJ2-7, with D unresolved. Trimming pared 2 bases from V and 5 bases from J, leaving 7 bases between. This CDR3 has 12 residues. Written as DNA, the CDR3 is TGTGCCAGCAGTTTATGGGCTCACGAGCAGTACTTC. It codes for CASSLWAHEQYF.

There are many counts of this clone. V is TRBV19 and J is TRBJ2-7; the D gene is possibly TRBD2 (6 bases). The germline V and J ends were trimmed by 3 bases and 5 bases, with 14 bases remaining between them. CDR1 and CDR2 from the germline V gene are LNHDA and SQIVND (reference sequence). This CDR3 has 14 residues. CDR3 coding DNA: TGTGCCAGTAGTATTGTAGGCGGGACGGACGAGCAGTACTTC. Amino acid sequence: CASSIVGGTDEQYF.

This clone was observed a few times. The junction departs from the called germline gene at one end, perhaps through a read error. V and J are TRBV5-1 and TRBJ1-3, with 8 bases identical to TRBD1. CDR3 length: 11 residues. The germline CDR1 and CDR2 sequences are SGHRS and YFSETQ. For the CDR3, the DNA is TGCGCCAGCAGCGCCCAGGGGGCTCTGATTTTT. This translates into CASSAQGALIF.

This sequence joins TRBV2 and TRBJ2-3; 7 nucleotides match TRBD1. Germline values: CDR1 SNHLY, CDR2 FYNNEI. There are 15 residues in the CDR3. The junction had 9 bases not matched to a gene; V was cut back by 7 bases and J by 2 bases. The CDR3 bases are TGTGCCAGCATAGAGGGGGCGGTTTACACAGATACGCAGTATTTT. It specifies CASIEGAVYTDTQYF.

The chain links TRBV5-1 to TRBJ2-7; 11 bases match TRBD2. This CDR3 region has 16 residues. The V gene end was trimmed by 0 bases and the J gene end by 6 bases; junction bases not matched to a gene: 8. Germline CDR1 and CDR2: SGHRS and YFSETQ. CDR3 sequence: CASSLVGSGRAGEQYF. Here the CDR3 DNA reads TGCGCCAGCAGCTTGGTGGGTAGCGGGAGGGCCGGCGAGCAGTACTTC. Full variable domain (outside the CDR3, taken from reference TRBV5-1 and TRBJ2-7): KAGVTQTPRYLIKTRGQQVTLSCSPISGHRSVSWYQQTPGQGLQFLFEYFSETQRNKGNFPGRFSGRQFSNSRSEMNVSTLELGDSALYLCASSLVGSGRAGEQYFGPGTRLTVT.

This clone was counted once. V usage is TRBV28 and J usage is TRBJ1-2, with 7 bases fitting TRBD1. CDR1 is MDHEN, CDR2 SYDVKM, per germline. Losses at the gene ends were 5 bases for V and 0 bases for J; bases not matched to a gene: 6. The CDR3 is 15 amino acids. CDR3 protein: CASSESGTANYGYTF. DNA for the CDR3: TGTGCCAGCAGTGAATCCGGGACAGCTAACTATGGCTACACCTTC.

The rearrangement uses TRBV7-2 and TRBJ2-7; TRBD2 might be the D (5 bases). The CDR3 consists of 13 residues. In germline, CDR1 is SGHTA, CDR2 FQGNSA. Trimming removed 8 bases from V and 7 bases from J, with 18 bases in between. In DNA form, the CDR3 reads TGTGCCAGCCGACTCGGAGTTGAGCGGGAGCAGTACTTC. Amino acid sequence: CASRLGVEREQYF. Full variable domain (missing parts from reference TRBV7-2 and TRBJ2-7): GAGVSQSPSNKVTEKGKDVELRCDPISGHTALYWYRQSLGQGLEFLIYFQGNSAPDKSGLPSDRFSAERTGGSVSTLTIQRTQQEDSAVYLCASRLGVEREQYFGPGTRLTVT.

This sequence joins TRBV6-5 and TRBJ1-5, with 7 bases fitting TRBD1. V gave up 7 bases and J gave up 5 bases; unmatched junction bases: 8. Germline V gives CDR1 MNHEY, CDR2 SVGAGI. This CDR3 region has 14 residues. The CDR3 coding sequence is TGTGCCAGCAATCATCAGGGGGTGGATCAGCCCCAGCATTTT. It is translated as CASNHQGVDQPQHF.

The V and J genes are TRBV7-9 and TRBJ1-1; D is perhaps TRBD1 (6 bases). The CDR3 runs to 13 residues. CDR1 SEHNR and CDR2 FQNEAQ come from the germline V gene (reference sequence). V was shortened by 5 bases and J by 3 bases, with 10 bases between the two germline ends. The CDR3 coding sequence is TGTGCCAGCAGCCTACAGGGACACACTGAAGCTTTCTTT. This translates into CASSLQGHTEAFF.

The CDR3 is CASSSKGEPTDTQYF. CDR3 nucleotide sequence: TGTGCCAGCAGCAGTAAAGGAGAGCCGACAGATACGCAGTATTTT. V is TRBV21-1 and J is TRBJ2-3; the DNA was not compared with TRBD2, the D call given in the table. TRBV21-1 is termed a pseudogene. The CDR3 contains 15 residues.

V usage is TRBV7-2 and J usage is TRBJ1-2, with D perhaps matching TRBD1 (5 bases). This CDR3 is 15 amino acids long. CDR1 and CDR2 (germline): SGHTA, FQGNSA. The ends were cut back, 1 base at V and 4 bases at J, with 13 bases in the middle. The CDR3 nucleotides are TGTGCCAGCAGCTTAGAGATAGGGGTGGGCTATGGCTACACCTTC. Its protein is CASSLEIGVGYGYTF.

This clone came up once. The V call is TRBV5-4, the J call TRBJ2-1, with 7 bases that match TRBD1. The J segment lost 0 bases and the V segment lost 4 bases, leaving 4 bases of the junction unmatched. CDR3 length equals 15 residues. Germline assignment: CDR1 SGHNT and CDR2 YYREEE (reference sequence). CDR3 region: CASSRQGSSYNEQFF. CDR3 DNA: TGTGCCAGCAGCCGACAGGGTAGCTCCTACAATGAGCAGTTCTTC.

The chain employs TRBV13 and TRBJ1-3; D is unclear. The CDR3 sequence is 12 residues long. The V end lost 7 bases, the J end lost 7 bases, and 11 bases lay between the germline ends. Germline CDR1 is PRHDT and CDR2 is FYEKMQ (reference sequence). This CDR3 reads CASNPSGNTIYF. The CDR3 nucleotides read TGTGCCAGCAACCCGTCGGGGAACACCATATATTTT.

The chain is built from TRBV21-1 and TRBJ1-1; no check of the table's D call, TRBD1, against the DNA was made. TRBV21-1 is a documented pseudogene. The CDR3 spans 14 residues. The DNA of the CDR3 is TGTGCCAGCAGCAAAGGGGCCTCGAACACTGAAGCTTTCTTT. It specifies CASSKGASNTEAFF.

The V and J genes are TRBV13 and TRBJ2-7, with 7 positions matching TRBD2. Germline-derived CDR1 and CDR2 are PRHDT and FYEKMQ (reference sequence). The V gene end was trimmed by 5 bases and the J gene end by 1 base; junction bases not matched to a gene: 11. CDR3 size: 16 residues. CDR3 nucleotide sequence: TGTGCCAGCAGCACCCCGCGGGGGAGGACATCCTACGAGCAGTACTTC. Translation gives CASSTPRGRTSYEQYF.

This chain joins TRBV20-1 and TRBJ1-3; D not resolved. This CDR3 contains 14 residues. Looked up from germline, CDR1 is DFQATT and CDR2 is SNEGSKA (reference sequence). The V gene lost 3 bases and the J gene lost 2 bases, with 11 bases spanning the gap. The CDR3 DNA reads TGCAGTGCTAGTGGACTCTTGACTGGAAACACCATATATTTT. It codes for CSASGLLTGNTIYF.

A few counts support this clone. The chain is built from TRBV19 and TRBJ1-3; D gene uncertain. This CDR3 has 13 amino acids. Trimming cost V 6 bases and J 1 base, with 7 bases left between them. From germline, CDR1 is LNHDA and CDR2 SQIVND (reference sequence). CDR3 residues: CASSSISGNTIYF. The DNA for the CDR3 is TGTGCCAGTAGCAGTATATCTGGAAACACCATATATTTT. The variable domain in full, with the rest retrieved from reference TRBV19 and TRBJ1-3, is DGGITQSPKYLFRKEGQNVTLSCEQNLNHDAMYWYRQDPGQGLRLIYYSQIVNDFQKGDIAEGYSVSREKKESFPLTVTSAQKNPTAFYLCASSSISGNTIYFGEGSWLTVV.

V gene TRBV11-2 combines with J gene TRBJ1-1; D unresolved. The CDR3 sequence is 14 residues long. Trimming left V 7 bases short and J 0 bases short, with 12 bases between. Germline assignment: CDR1 SGHAT and CDR2 FQNNGV. The CDR3 loop is CASTQQNMNTEAFF. For the CDR3, the DNA is TGTGCCAGCACCCAACAGAATATGAACACTGAAGCTTTCTTT.

This clone was recorded a few times. CDR3 sequence (DNA): TGTGCCAGCTCACCTGGGACATGGGGAACCGGGGAGCTGTTTTTT. Its translation: CASSPGTWGTGELFF. The V gene is TRBV18, the J gene TRBJ2-2, with D perhaps TRBD1 (6 bases). Trimming left V 3 bases short and J 5 bases short, with 13 bases between. The CDR3 spans 15 residues. From germline, CDR1 is KGHSH and CDR2 LQKENI.

The chain couples TRBV19 to TRBJ1-5; D is perhaps TRBD1 (5 bases). Germline V CDR1 and CDR2: LNHDA, SQIVND (reference sequence). Trimming removed 7 bases from V and 1 base from J, with 29 bases in between. The CDR3 is 20 residues long. For the CDR3, the DNA is TGTGCCAGTACCCAGAGTAGGGCAGGGAACACGGCGACGAGCAATCAGCCCCAGCATTTT. Translation gives CASTQSRAGNTATSNQPQHF.

This chain uses TRBV28 with TRBJ1-1; 8 bases line up with TRBD1. Germline CDR1 MDHEN, CDR2 SYDVKM. The CDR3 is 17 amino acids. J was trimmed by 5 bases and V by 3 bases; bases with no gene match: 14. The CDR3, as DNA: TGTGCCAGCAGTTTGTATCGACAGGGGATGGGAACAACTGAAGCTTTCTTT. Translating it yields CASSLYRQGMGTTEAFF.

The V and J genes are TRBV3-1 (or the pseudogene TRBV3-2) and TRBJ2-3, with 7 bases identical to TRBD1. CDR1 is LGHDT and CDR2 is YNNKEL in the germline V gene (reference sequence). CDR3 size: 16 residues. V gave up 4 bases and J gave up 5 bases; unmatched junction bases: 12. Here the CDR3 reads CASSLRDSRGGDTQYF. In nucleotides, the CDR3 is TGTGCCAGCAGCCTCCGGGACAGCAGGGGTGGAGATACGCAGTATTTT.

The chain has TRBV5-1 and TRBJ1-1; no firm D call. From germline, CDR1 is SGHRS and CDR2 YFSETQ. CDR3 length: 16 residues. Between the trimmed V and J ends, which lost 0 bases and 0 bases, there was a span of 12 bases. CDR3 in amino acids: CASSLDPLGVNTEAFF. The CDR3 coding sequence is TGCGCCAGCAGCTTGGACCCCCTGGGCGTGAACACTGAAGCTTTCTTT.